The entry below gives a single T cell receptor (beta chain) sequence along with its context. The data are from a study of T cell responses to AZD1222 COVID-19 vaccine. The V and J ends lost 6 bases and 6 bases, in that order; junction bases with no gene match: 7. The CDR3 has 14 amino acids. From germline, CDR1 is LGHNT and CDR2 FRNRAP. Using immunoSEQ multiplex PCR, the repertoire was profiled, and TCRdb retains in-frame clones only, with some absent. The sample has about 120,000 clones, roughly nine tenths seen once. The V gene is TRBV12-5, the J gene TRBJ1-3, with 8 bases matching TRBD1. This TCR came from an adult who received the AZD1222 COVID-19 vaccine. The material was peripheral blood, obtained 28 days after the second AZD1222 dose. The CDR3 region has the DNA TGTGCTAGTGGCAGGGGGCAGGATGAAAACACCATATATTTT. Residues: CASGRGQDENTIYF.